This entry describes one T cell receptor (beta chain). The entirety of the isolated RNA underwent reverse transcription, so expressed TCRB transcripts were sequenced. The repertoire was sequenced with immunoSEQ multiplex PCR; TCRdb's copy has only in-frame clones and lacks some. Of some 220,000 clones detected, about a tenth appear once; the ten largest clones hold roughly 1.3%. The ends were cut back, 3 bases at V and 1 base at J, with 8 bases in the middle. The length of the CDR3 is 13 residues. CDR1 is SGHRS, CDR2 YFSETQ, per germline. These data belong to a study of beta chain features in type 1 diabetes.

The specimen sequenced was central memory CD4+ T cells from blood. The V gene is TRBV5-1, the J gene TRBJ2-7; tentative D call: TRBD1 (5 bases). This receptor was identified in a man between 18 and 29 years old in good health. CDR3 sequence reads: CASSSQGSYEQYF. CDR3 sequence (DNA): TGCGCCAGCAGCTCCCAGGGTTCCTACGAGCAGTACTTC.